This entry lists 12 T cell receptor beta chains sequenced from one sample in a study of shared clonotypes between healthy human individuals. TCRdb's copy holds only in-frame clones and misses some; the assay was immunoSEQ multiplex PCR. The table shows approximately 2,300,000 clones, with 85% to 95% occurring only once. Sequences were obtained from naive CD4+ T cells from PBMCs. Subset denoted: CD45RA+ positively selected. The receptor set was obtained from a man aged 18 to 30 in good health. Some clones in this sample may be carry-over from other donors' samples.

The V and J genes are TRBV27 and TRBJ1-3; a weak D match, TRBD1 (6 bases). The V end lost 8 bases, the J end lost 0 bases, and 14 bases lay between the germline ends. The germline V gene encodes CDR1 MNHEY and CDR2 SMNVEV (reference sequence). The CDR3 has 15 amino acids. CDR3 loop: CASAVLDSSGNTIYF. The CDR3 nucleotides read TGTGCCAGCGCGGTCCTGGACAGCTCTGGAAACACCATATATTTT.

The chain employs TRBV5-1 and TRBJ2-7, with D unresolved. This CDR3 has 11 amino acids. Germline lookup yields CDR1 SGHRS and CDR2 YFSETQ. The V end was cut by 2 bases, the J end by 3 bases, with 3 bases between. CDR3 DNA: TGCGCCAGCAGCTTCCTCTACGAGCAGTACTTC. This encodes CASSFLYEQYF. Filled out from reference TRBV5-1 and TRBJ2-7, the complete variable domain reads KAGVTQTPRYLIKTRGQQVTLSCSPISGHRSVSWYQQTPGQGLQFLFEYFSETQRNKGNFPGRFSGRQFSNSRSEMNVSTLELGDSALYLCASSFLYEQYFGPGTRLTVT.

CDR3 nucleotides: TGTGCCAGCAGTGAGGGACAGACTTCATCGGGCAATCAGCCCCAGCATTTT. Amino acids: CASSEGQTSSGNQPQHF. The genes are TRBV2 and TRBJ1-5; TRBD1 agrees at 7 bases. This CDR3 is 17 amino acids long. CDR1 SNHLY and CDR2 FYNNEI come from the germline V gene. The V and J ends lost 3 bases and 2 bases, in that order; junction bases with no gene match: 10.

V and J are TRBV5-1 and TRBJ2-1; 13 nucleotides line up with TRBD2. Germline assignment: CDR1 SGHRS and CDR2 YFSETQ. The CDR3 is 16 residues long. After removal of 3 bases from V and 7 bases from J, the junction contained 7 bases not matched to a gene. The CDR3 nucleotides are TGCGCCAGCAGCTCTGATCCGGGACTAGCGGGGAATGAGCAGTTCTTC. Its protein product is CASSSDPGLAGNEQFF.

This rearrangement joins TRBV30 to TRBJ1-1; D not resolved. V was pared by 7 bases and J by 9 bases, with 18 bases between. The CDR3 contains 12 residues. CDR1 GTSNPN and CDR2 SVGIG come from the germline V gene (reference sequence). The CDR3 here is CALSGSDVQAFF. In DNA form, the CDR3 reads TGTGCCTTGTCCGGTTCGGACGTTCAAGCTTTCTTT.

The V and J genes are TRBV18 and TRBJ2-7; D possibly corresponds to TRBD2 (5 bases). This CDR3 has 14 amino acids. Germline CDR1 is KGHSH and CDR2 is LQKENI. V lost 0 bases to trimming and J lost 6 bases, with 12 bases between them. The CDR3, as DNA: TGTGCCAGCTCACCACCGTCGCCACGGGGCGAGCAGTACTTC. This gives the protein CASSPPSPRGEQYF.

This chain connects TRBV4-2 to TRBJ2-5; 11 nucleotides line up with TRBD2. The junction had 5 bases not matched to a gene; V was cut back by 3 bases and J by 5 bases. Germline loops: CDR1 LGHNA, CDR2 YNFKEQ. The CDR3 has 15 amino acids. Here the CDR3 DNA reads TGTGCCAGCAGCCATCCTAGCGGGAGGTTGGAGACCCAGTACTTC. This translates into CASSHPSGRLETQYF.

The chain joins TRBV4-1 to TRBJ2-5, with 10 bases fitting TRBD1. CDR1 is MGHRA, CDR2 YSYEKL, per germline. The CDR3 sequence is 17 residues long. With V trimmed by 0 bases and J by 7 bases, 11 bases remained unmatched. The CDR3 DNA reads TGCGCCAGCAGCCAAGAAACGGTGGGACAGGGGATCGGGACCCAGTACTTC. Its protein product is CASSQETVGQGIGTQYF.

J is TRBJ1-2 and V is TRBV5-4; D is undetermined. The CDR3 spans 15 residues. Germline V gene lookup returns CDR1 SGHNT and CDR2 YYREEE (reference sequence). V was pared by 4 bases and J by 0 bases, with 13 bases between. The CDR3 sequence is CASSRGTDANYGYTF. CDR3 nucleotide sequence: TGTGCCAGCAGCCGCGGAACGGACGCTAACTATGGCTACACCTTC. Full variable domain (outside the CDR3, taken from reference TRBV5-4 and TRBJ1-2): ETGVTQSPTHLIKTRGQQVTLRCSSQSGHNTVSWYQQALGQGPQFIFQYYREEENGRGNFPPRFSGLQFPNYSSELNVNALELDDSALYLCASSRGTDANYGYTFGSGTRLTVV.

The V call is TRBV5-8, the J call TRBJ2-2; D is undetermined. CDR3 length: 12 amino acids. Per the germline V gene, CDR1 is SGHTS and CDR2 is YDEGEE. V lost 4 bases to trimming and J lost 6 bases, with 7 bases between them. The CDR3 DNA reads as TGTGCCAGCAGCATAGAGGCCGGGGAGCTGTTTTTT. Translated, it gives CASSIEAGELFF.

The chain carries TRBV11-3 and TRBJ2-1, with a possible D match to TRBD2 (7 bases). V gave up 4 bases and J gave up 6 bases, with 10 bases separating them. The CDR3 sequence is 13 residues long. Germline V gene sequence: CDR1 SGHNT, CDR2 YENEEA. Written as DNA, the CDR3 is TGTGCCAGCAGCTGGGAGGGGGGCAATGAGCAGTTCTTC. This codes for CASSWEGGNEQFF.

The CDR3 nucleotides read TGTGCCAGCAGCCTTACGGCCGGGGGCGCGGAGACCCAGTACTTC. It specifies CASSLTAGGAETQYF. The V and J genes are TRBV5-5 and TRBJ2-5; TRBD1 or TRBD2 may be the D gene (6 bases each). Germline V CDR1 and CDR2: SGHKS, YYEKEE (reference sequence). Trimming took off 4 bases at V and 5 bases at J, with 18 bases between the two ends. This CDR3 has 15 residues.